The subject of this entry is one T cell receptor beta chain. This record belongs to a study of blood T cell repertoires in COVID-19. Study background: Sources were T cells, B-cell-depleted T cells, or PBMCs; the material itself was cDNA or gDNA.

The CDR3 totals 16 residues. Germline values: CDR1 SGHRS, CDR2 YFSETQ. The germline V and J ends were trimmed by 7 bases and 0 bases, with 16 bases remaining between them. Measured with immunoSEQ multiplex PCR; TCRdb has only the in-frame clones, and not every one. Here the sample spans under 300,000 clones, 85% to 90% being singletons. V usage is TRBV5-1 and J usage is TRBJ2-2; maybe TRBD2 (7 bases). This clonotype originated in a middle-aged woman with acute or convalescent COVID-19. Sequenced sample: peripheral blood. The CDR3 sequence: CASARGGGANTGELFF. CDR3 DNA sequence: TGCGCCAGCGCCCGAGGGGGGGGCGCGAACACCGGGGAGCTGTTTTTT.